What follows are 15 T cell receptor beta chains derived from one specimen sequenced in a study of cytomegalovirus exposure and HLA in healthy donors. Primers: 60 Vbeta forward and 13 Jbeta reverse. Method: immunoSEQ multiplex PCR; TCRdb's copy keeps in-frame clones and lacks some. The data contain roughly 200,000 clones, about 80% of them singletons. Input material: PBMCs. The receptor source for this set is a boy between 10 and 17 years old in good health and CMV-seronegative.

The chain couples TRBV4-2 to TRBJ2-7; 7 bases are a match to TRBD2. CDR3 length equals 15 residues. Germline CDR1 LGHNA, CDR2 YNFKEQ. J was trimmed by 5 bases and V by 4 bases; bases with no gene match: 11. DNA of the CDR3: TGTGCCAGCAGCCCTAGTCGGGGGGATAGCCACGAGCAGTACTTC. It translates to CASSPSRGDSHEQYF.

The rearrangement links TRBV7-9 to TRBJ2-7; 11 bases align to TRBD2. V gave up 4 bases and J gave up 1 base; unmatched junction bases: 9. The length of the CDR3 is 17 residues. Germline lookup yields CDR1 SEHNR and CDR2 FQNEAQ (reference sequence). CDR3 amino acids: CASSSEVTSGTSYEQYF. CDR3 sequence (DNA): TGTGCCAGCAGCTCAGAAGTGACTAGCGGGACTTCCTACGAGCAGTACTTC.

CDR3 loop: CASSAVNTEAFF. DNA of the CDR3: TGTGCCAGCAGTGCGGTGAACACTGAAGCTTTCTTT. The chain couples TRBV2 to TRBJ1-1; D is unclear. Per the germline V gene, CDR1 is SNHLY and CDR2 is FYNNEI. There are 12 residues in the CDR3. V lost 4 bases and J lost 0, with 3 bases in between.

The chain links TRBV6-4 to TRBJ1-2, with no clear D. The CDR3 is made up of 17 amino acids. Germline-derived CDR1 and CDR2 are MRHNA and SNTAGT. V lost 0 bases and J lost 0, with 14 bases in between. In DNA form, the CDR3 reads TGTGCCAGCAGTGACTCGGCGGGTGCCCCAGCTAACTATGGCTACACCTTC. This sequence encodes CASSDSAGAPANYGYTF.

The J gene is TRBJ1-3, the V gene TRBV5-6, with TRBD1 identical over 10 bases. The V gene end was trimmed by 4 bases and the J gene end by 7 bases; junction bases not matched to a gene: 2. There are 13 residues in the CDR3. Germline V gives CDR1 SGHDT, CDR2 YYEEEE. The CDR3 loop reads CASSGGQGNTIYF. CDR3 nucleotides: TGTGCCAGCAGCGGGGGACAGGGGAACACCATATATTTT.

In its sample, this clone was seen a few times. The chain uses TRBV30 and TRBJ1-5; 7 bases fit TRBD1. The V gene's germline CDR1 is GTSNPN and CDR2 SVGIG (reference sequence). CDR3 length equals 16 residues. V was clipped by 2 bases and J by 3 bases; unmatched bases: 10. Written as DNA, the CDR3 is TGTGCCTGGAGTCGAATAGGGGACAGCCTCAATCAGCCCCAGCATTTT. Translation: CAWSRIGDSLNQPQHF.

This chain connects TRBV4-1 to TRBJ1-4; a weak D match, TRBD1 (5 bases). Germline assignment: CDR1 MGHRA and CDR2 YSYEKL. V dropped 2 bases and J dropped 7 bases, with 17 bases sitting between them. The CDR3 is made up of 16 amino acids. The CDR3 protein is CASSQSARGGVEKLFF. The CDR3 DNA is TGCGCCAGCAGCCAATCGGCTCGGGGGGGGGTTGAAAAACTGTTTTTT.

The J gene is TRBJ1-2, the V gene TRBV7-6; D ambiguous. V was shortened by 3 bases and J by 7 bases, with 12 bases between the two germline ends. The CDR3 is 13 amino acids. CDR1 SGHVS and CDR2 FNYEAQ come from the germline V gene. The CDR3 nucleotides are TGTGCCAGCAGCTTGGACTTGGTGGGTGGCTACACCTTC. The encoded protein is CASSLDLVGGYTF. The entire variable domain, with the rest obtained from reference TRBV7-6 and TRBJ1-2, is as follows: GAGVSQSPRYKVTKRGQDVALRCDPISGHVSLYWYRQALGQGPEFLTYFNYEAQQDKSGLPNDRFSAERPEGSISTLTIQRTEQRDSAMYRCASSLDLVGGYTFGSGTRLTVV.

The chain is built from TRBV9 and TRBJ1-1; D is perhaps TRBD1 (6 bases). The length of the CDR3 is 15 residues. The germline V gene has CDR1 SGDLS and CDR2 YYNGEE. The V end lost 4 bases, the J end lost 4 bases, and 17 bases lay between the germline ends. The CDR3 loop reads CASSFRPRGSTEAFF. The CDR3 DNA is TGTGCCAGCAGCTTTCGACCCAGGGGTAGCACTGAAGCTTTCTTT. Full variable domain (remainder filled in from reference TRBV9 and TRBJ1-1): DSGVTQTPKHLITATGQRVTLRCSPRSGDLSVYWYQQSLDQGLQFLIQYYNGEERAKGNILERFSAQQFPDLHSELNLSSLELGDSALYFCASSFRPRGSTEAFFGQGTRLTVV.

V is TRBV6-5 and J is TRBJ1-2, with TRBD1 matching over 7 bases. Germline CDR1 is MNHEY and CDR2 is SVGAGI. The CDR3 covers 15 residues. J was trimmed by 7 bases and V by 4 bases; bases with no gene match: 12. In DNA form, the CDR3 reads TGTGCCAGCAGTTCCTCGGGCAGGGGGATACGTGGCTACACCTTC. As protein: CASSSSGRGIRGYTF.

CDR3 DNA sequence: TGTGCCAGCAGTGATCAAGGGGCACACACTGAAGCTTTCTTT. Encoded protein: CASSDQGAHTEAFF. The chain is built from TRBV2 and TRBJ1-1; TRBD1 might be the D (5 bases). The germline gives CDR1 SNHLY, CDR2 FYNNEI. The CDR3 runs 14 residues. The V end lost 3 bases, the J end lost 3 bases, and 11 bases lay between the germline ends.

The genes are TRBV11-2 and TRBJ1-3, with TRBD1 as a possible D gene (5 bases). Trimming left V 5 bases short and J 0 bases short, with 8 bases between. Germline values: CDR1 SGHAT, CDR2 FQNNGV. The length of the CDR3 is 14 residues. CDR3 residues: CASSPGHSGNTIYF. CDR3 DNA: TGTGCCAGCAGCCCAGGACACTCTGGAAACACCATATATTTT.

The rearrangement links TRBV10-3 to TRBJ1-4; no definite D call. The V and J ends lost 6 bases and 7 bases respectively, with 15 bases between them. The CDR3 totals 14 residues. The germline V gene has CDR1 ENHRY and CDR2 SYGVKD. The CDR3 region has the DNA TGTGCCATCAGGGAAAGTGGAGGGTCTGAAAAACTGTTTTTT. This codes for CAIRESGGSEKLFF.

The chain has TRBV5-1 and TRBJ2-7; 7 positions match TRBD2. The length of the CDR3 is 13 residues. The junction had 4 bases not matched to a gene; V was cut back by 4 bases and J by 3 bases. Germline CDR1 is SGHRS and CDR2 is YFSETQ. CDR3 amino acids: CASSKAGVYEQYF. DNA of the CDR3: TGCGCCAGCAGCAAGGCGGGGGTCTACGAGCAGTACTTC.

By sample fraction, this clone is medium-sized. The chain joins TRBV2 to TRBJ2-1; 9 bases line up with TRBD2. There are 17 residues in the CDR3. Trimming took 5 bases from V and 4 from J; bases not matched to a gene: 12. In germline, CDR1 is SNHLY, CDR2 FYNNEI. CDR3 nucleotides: TGTGCCAGCAGTCACACGATAAGCGGGAGGCTATACAATGAGCAGTTCTTC. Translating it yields CASSHTISGRLYNEQFF.